This T cell receptor (beta chain) was sequenced in a study of T cells of healthy individuals. The germline V gene has CDR1 SGHRS and CDR2 YFSETQ. V was shortened by 2 bases and J by 12 bases, with 15 bases between the two germline ends. The CDR3 runs to 12 residues. TCRdb used MiXCR to reprocess the 5' RACE reads, holding one entry per CDR3 protein. The top ten hold over 5% of the sample, which has 270 or so distinct CDR3 sequences, approximately 98% seen once. Concerning this clonotype itself: The library was prepared for alpha chains; this beta chain is a stray read, so its frequency means little.

This receptor was obtained from a female donor in good health. The chain joins TRBV5-1 to TRBJ2-7; TRBD1 might be the D (6 bases). CDR3 residues: CASSLSTGPPYF. The CDR3 DNA is TGCGCCAGCAGCTTATCGACAGGACCTCCGTACTTC.